The clone carrying this T cell receptor (beta chain) was picked up many times. Its antigen is undetermined. The CDR3 is made up of 15 amino acids. Germline V lookup: CDR1 SGHNT, CDR2 YYREEE (reference sequence). V lost 4 bases, J lost 0 bases, and 3 bases stayed unmatched. The data stem from a study of HIV-infected patients and healthy controls. Points from the study as a whole: Compared with untreated HIV+ repertoires, healthy controls showed roughly threefold more distinct CDR3s and higher Shannon diversity.

Reverse transcription used around 500 ng RNA and constant-region primers for alpha and beta. Separate chain-specific third strand synthesis with multiplexing indices produced the alpha and beta libraries. Priming off the SP2 site generated the second strand. TCRdb passed the 5' RACE reads through MiXCR, listing each CDR3 protein once. The sample includes 15,000 to 20,000 distinct CDR3 sequences, 12% seen only once; the top ten take roughly 11%. No cell fractionation was done, so the repertoire covers all unsorted peripheral blood T cells. Four of the ten uninfected healthy control donors were sampled twice, about twelve weeks apart.

The sequencing sample was made of blood. This chain joins TRBV5-4 and TRBJ2-7, with TRBD2 matching 11 bases. The TCR was taken from an adult in good health. CDR3 in DNA: TGTGCCAGCAGCCAGGGACTAGCGGCCTCCTACGAGCAGTACTTC. This translates into CASSQGLAASYEQYF.